This T cell receptor (beta chain) was observed in a study of T-cell reconstitution after alpha-beta-depleted transplantation in children. Study observations and caveats: The origin of alpha-beta T cells about two months after transplant was reportedly several hundred expanded graft clones.

Many counts were recorded for this clonotype. Its antigen is not known. V was clipped by 6 bases and J by 6 bases, with 12 bases between them. CDR1 is DFQATT, CDR2 SNEGSKA, per germline (reference sequence). The CDR3 contains 11 residues. Unique molecular identifiers featured in how the TCRbeta library was prepared. Each CDR3 protein gets one entry after TCRdb re-called the PCR reads with MiXCR. The sample holds around 700,000 distinct CDR3 sequences, around 14% seen once. J is TRBJ2-7 and V is TRBV20-1; D is uncertain. The TCR sequence derives from a girl aged 2-10 years with congenital amegakaryocytic thrombocytopenia, due to receive a stem cell transplant. Material: PBMCs, obtained before TCRalphabeta/CD19-depleted stem cell transplant. The CDR3 loop reads CSALLWTEQYF. The CDR3 bases are TGCAGTGCCCTGCTCTGGACCGAGCAGTACTTC.